The clone carrying this TCR delta chain was recorded at least ten times. TCRdb assigns this DNA the protein of a much larger clone, which departs from its translation at residue 7; this likely reflects a read error, and the protein shown comes from translating the DNA. CDR1 GEAIGNYY and CDR2 EKD come from the germline V gene. CDR3 length equals 19 residues. Unmatched junction bases numbered 16, after V lost 3 bases and J lost 1 base. This record comes from a study of γδ T cells in repeated Plasmodium falciparum infection. Study-wide context: The natural-infection arm compared Malian children under seasonal malaria with matched Australian children. Four controlled malaria infections with P. falciparum NF54 spanned about 640 days.

Each sorted gammadelta sample had TRG and TRD chains sequenced. TCRdb called clones anew from the multiplex PCR reads with CATT. The repertoire holds 75,000 to 95,000 delta-chain clones, over 0.9% seen once, with around 9.6% in the top ten. Bulk repertoires came from Vgamma9/Vdelta2+ or Vdelta2-negative gammadelta T cells flow-sorted from PBMC. Material for sequencing was gamma-delta T cells from blood. The receptor was isolated from a pool of human donors (malaria-infected and uninfected, not separated). The chain joins TRDV2 to TRDJ1, with 10 bases fitting TRDD3. No J segment appears in TCRdb, so it was assigned here by matching the sequence to germline. The CDR3 protein is CACDSVSIPTGGFTDKLIF. The CDR3, as DNA: TGTGCCTGTGACTCCGTTTCGATCCCTACTGGGGGATTCACCGATAAACTCATCTTT.